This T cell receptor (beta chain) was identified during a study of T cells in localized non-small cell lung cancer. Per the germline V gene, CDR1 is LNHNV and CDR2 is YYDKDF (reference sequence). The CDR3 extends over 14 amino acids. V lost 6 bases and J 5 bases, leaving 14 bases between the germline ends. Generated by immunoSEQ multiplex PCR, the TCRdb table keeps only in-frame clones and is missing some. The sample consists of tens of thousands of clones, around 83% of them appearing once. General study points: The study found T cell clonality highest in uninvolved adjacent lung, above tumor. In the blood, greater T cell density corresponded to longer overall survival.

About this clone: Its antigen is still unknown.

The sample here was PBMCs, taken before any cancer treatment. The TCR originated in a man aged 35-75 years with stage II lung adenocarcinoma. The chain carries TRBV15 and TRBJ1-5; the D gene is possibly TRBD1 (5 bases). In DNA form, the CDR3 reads TGTGCCACCAGTTTCCCTACGGGGGATCAGCCCCAGCATTTT. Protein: CATSFPTGDQPQHF.